This entry concerns a single TCR beta chain. This record comes from a study of T cell responses to AZD1222 COVID-19 vaccine. Trimming left V 5 bases short and J 2 bases short, with 12 bases between. The CDR3 has 14 amino acids. The germline V gene has CDR1 SGHTA and CDR2 FQGNSA. TCRdb's copy holds only in-frame clones and misses some; the assay was immunoSEQ multiplex PCR. The table has over 120,000 clones, about 91% seen once. The chain uses TRBV7-2 and TRBJ1-1; weak D call: TRBD1 (5 bases). The source material was peripheral blood, sampled 28 days after the second AZD1222 dose. This clonotype originated in an adult who received the AZD1222 COVID-19 vaccine. CDR3 coding DNA: TGTGCCAGCAGCCGGGGGACGGCCAACACTGAAGCTTTCTTT. Translated, it gives CASSRGTANTEAFF.